This T cell receptor (beta chain) was obtained from a study of blood T cell repertoires in COVID-19. Whole-study context: Samples of COVID-19 (acute and convalescent) were obtained from the United States, Italy and Spain. PBMCs, B-cell-depleted T cells, or T cells provided the cDNA or gDNA that made up the material.

This CDR3 comprises 13 residues. The ends lost 6 bases at V and 8 bases at J; junction bases unmatched: 9. Germline assignment: CDR1 MNHEY and CDR2 SVGAGI. Measured with immunoSEQ multiplex PCR; TCRdb has only the in-frame clones, and not every one. The sample consists of about 140,000 clones, 70% to 80% of them appearing once. The sequencing sample was made of peripheral blood. The receptor's source is a woman aged 80 or over with active or convalescent COVID-19. J is TRBJ1-2 and V is TRBV6-5; 7 bases are shared with TRBD1. The CDR3 reads CASRGDRSQGYTF. The DNA for the CDR3 is TGTGCCAGCAGGGGGGACAGATCTCAGGGCTACACCTTC.